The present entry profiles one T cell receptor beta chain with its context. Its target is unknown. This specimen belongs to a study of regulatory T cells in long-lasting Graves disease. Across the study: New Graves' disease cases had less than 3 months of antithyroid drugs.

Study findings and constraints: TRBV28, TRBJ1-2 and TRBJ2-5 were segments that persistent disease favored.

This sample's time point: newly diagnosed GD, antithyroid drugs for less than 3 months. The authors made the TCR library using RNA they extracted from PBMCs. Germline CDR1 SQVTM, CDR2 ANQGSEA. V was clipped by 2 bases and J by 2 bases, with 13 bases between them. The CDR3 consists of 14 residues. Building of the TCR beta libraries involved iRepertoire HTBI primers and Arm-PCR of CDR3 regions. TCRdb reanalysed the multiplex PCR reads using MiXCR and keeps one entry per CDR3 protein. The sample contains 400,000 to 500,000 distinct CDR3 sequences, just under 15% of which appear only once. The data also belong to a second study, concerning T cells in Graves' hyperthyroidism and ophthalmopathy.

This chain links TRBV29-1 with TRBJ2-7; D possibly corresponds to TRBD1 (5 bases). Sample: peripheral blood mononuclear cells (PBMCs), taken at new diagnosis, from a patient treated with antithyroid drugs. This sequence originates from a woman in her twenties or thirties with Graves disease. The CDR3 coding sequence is TGCAGCGTTGAATTGCAGGGTACGACCTACGAGCAGTACTTC. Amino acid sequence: CSVELQGTTYEQYF.